This T cell receptor (beta chain) originates from a study of human T cells and chemical hapten exposure. Turning to the study itself: Small pooled library volume differences mainly caused per-sample TCR yield variation.

Notes on this clonotype: Antigen: not known.

The library gave individual cDNA molecules unique molecular identifiers. Original processing notes: Sequenced samples showed a median of approximately 100,000 TCRs each, with counts running from approximately 20,000 to 700,000. In TCRdb, the reads were re-called with MiXCR into one record per CDR3 protein. The V and J calls were not made by the authors but by TCRdb's processing. This sample has about 120,000 distinct CDR3 sequences, with 8% to 9.5% found just once. Whole blood, unfractionated, served as the material for total RNA extraction. Looked up from germline, CDR1 is SGHDT and CDR2 is YYEEEE. V was trimmed by 0 bases and J by 4 bases, leaving 9 bases between them. The CDR3 length is 14 residues. Study results and limitations: Sensitization with DPC brought no change to TCRs above 1 in 1000 in frequency.

The chain is built from TRBV5-6 and TRBJ2-3; D could derive from TRBD1 or TRBD2 (5 bases each). Sequencing used whole blood. This sequence originates from a human donor in good health. Some clones in this sample may be carry-over from other donors' samples. The CDR3 region is CASSLGGAPDTQYF. In DNA, the CDR3 is TGTGCCAGCAGCTTGGGAGGGGCCCCAGATACGCAGTATTTT.